These T cell receptor beta chains were read from a single sample in a study of blood T cell repertoires in COVID-19. Repertoires were generated with immunoSEQ multiplex PCR, while TCRdb's copy carries only in-frame clones and drops some. This sample has about 88,000 clones, with 87% found just once. Sequencing was done on a sample of peripheral blood. Every receptor here comes from a male donor with acute or convalescent COVID-19. Both conserved end residues are trimmed from each CDR3. Clone size, where shown, is once, few, many, or a class for clones that have expanded.

J gene: TRBJ2-7; clone size: NA; V gene: TRBV28; CDR3 length: 13; CDR3 protein: ASSSGGILTREQY
J gene: TRBJ1-2; clone size: NA; V gene: TRBV11-2; CDR3 length: 11; CDR3 protein: ASSPRTGDGYT
J gene: TRBJ2-5; clone size: NA; V gene: TRBV2; CDR3 length: 10; CDR3 protein: ASRGAEETQY
J gene: TRBJ2-7; clone size: NA; V gene: TRBV7-9; CDR3 length: 16; CDR3 protein: ASSPMGGGGRSTYEQY
J gene: TRBJ1-3; clone size: NA; V gene: TRBV5-4; CDR3 length: 16; CDR3 protein: ASSLDFGQGTSGNTIY
J gene: TRBJ2-7; clone size: NA; V gene: TRBV15; CDR3 length: 12; CDR3 protein: ATRHRDSSYEQY
J gene: TRBJ2-3; clone size: NA; V gene: TRBV20-1; CDR3 length: 12; CDR3 protein: SASGLGLQDTQY
J gene: TRBJ2-5; clone size: once; V gene: TRBV2; CDR3 length: 12; CDR3 protein: ASSEGTGTETQY
J gene: TRBJ2-5; clone size: NA; V gene: TRBV5-1; CDR3 length: 11; CDR3 protein: ASSLEGRETQY
J gene: TRBJ2-1; clone size: NA; V gene: TRBV6-5; CDR3 length: 12; CDR3 protein: ASRAGAGYNEQF
J gene: TRBJ2-5; clone size: NA; V gene: TRBV2; CDR3 length: 12; CDR3 protein: ASSLAGGPETQY
J gene: TRBJ2-4; clone size: NA; V gene: TRBV12-3/TRBV12-4; CDR3 length: 11; CDR3 protein: ASRAGLWDIQY
J gene: TRBJ2-2; clone size: NA; V gene: TRBV6-1; CDR3 length: 16; CDR3 protein: ASSDPTGGNFKNGELF
J gene: TRBJ1-3; clone size: NA; V gene: TRBV15; CDR3 length: 17; CDR3 protein: ATSRGITGQFFSGNTIY
J gene: TRBJ2-7; clone size: NA; V gene: TRBV11-3; CDR3 length: 11; CDR3 protein: ASSKTPTGEQY
J gene: TRBJ2-1; clone size: NA; V gene: TRBV6-4; CDR3 length: 13; CDR3 protein: ASSEPGTGPHEQF
J gene: TRBJ1-4; clone size: NA; V gene: TRBV9; CDR3 length: 14; CDR3 protein: ASSADRTRSNEKLF
J gene: TRBJ2-3; clone size: few; V gene: TRBV14; CDR3 length: 10; CDR3 protein: ASSRTRNTQY
J gene: TRBJ1-1; clone size: NA; V gene: TRBV27; CDR3 length: 11; CDR3 protein: ASSPGLNTEAF
J gene: TRBJ1-2; clone size: NA; V gene: TRBV5-1; CDR3 length: 10; CDR3 protein: ANGDTDYGYT
J gene: TRBJ2-5; clone size: NA; V gene: TRBV2; CDR3 length: 12; CDR3 protein: ASSPLSGQETQY
J gene: TRBJ2-7; clone size: once; V gene: TRBV19; CDR3 length: 10; CDR3 protein: ASRGTAYEQY
J gene: TRBJ2-2; clone size: NA; V gene: TRBV7-2; CDR3 length: 15; CDR3 protein: ASSLVPGTDVQGELF
J gene: TRBJ1-6; clone size: few; V gene: TRBV5-1; CDR3 length: 14; CDR3 protein: ASSLGANSYNSPLH
J gene: TRBJ1-1; clone size: NA; V gene: TRBV5-1; CDR3 length: 15; CDR3 protein: ASSLEAQGARNTEAF
J gene: TRBJ1-1; clone size: NA; V gene: TRBV7-2; CDR3 length: 16; CDR3 protein: ASSLRGGTGALNTEAF
J gene: TRBJ2-5; clone size: NA; V gene: TRBV18; CDR3 length: 14; CDR3 protein: ASSPTSGGGQETQY